Included here is one T cell receptor beta chain sequence, with context. This clonotype was found many times. It lacks a known antigen. No per-base quality is available; no much larger clone lies one base away. The sample belongs to a study of T-cell reconstitution after alpha-beta-depleted transplantation in children (dated by TCRdb to the mid-2010s). Regarding the research as a whole: T-cell immune reconstitution after TCRalphabeta/CD19-depleted allogeneic hematopoietic cell transplantation in children was quantitatively tracked in the study by means of TCR repertoire profiling.

The paper as a whole reports these results and caveats: Apparently early alphabetaT-cell count recovery about two months after transplant reportedly relied on only several hundred rapidly expanded clones derived from non-depleted graft cells. The frequencies of hyperexpanded clones fell over the following months, and after one year, T-cell counts and TCRbeta diversity were mostly attributed to newly produced T cells. In some patients, high TCRbeta diversity at day 60 was attributed to recipient T cells and intrathymic progenitors that had survived conditioning.

The protocol used for the library was PCR. Data came from an Illumina HiSeq 2500. TCR libraries were prepared with molecular barcoding, using unique molecular identifiers to normalize TCRbeta repertoire quantification. TCRdb trimmed public reads at Q25 via fastp, called clones via MiXCR and kept in-frame beta chains. Rows are combined by CDR3 protein, so each entry shows the most common genes and DNA. The sample table contains around 960,000 distinct CDR3 sequences; only one count was recorded for 25% to 30% of them. 28% of the sample rests with the top ten. Trimming takes 5 bases off V and 5 bases off J; junction bases not matched to a gene: 10. Reading from cysteine to phenylalanine, the CDR3 counts 15 amino acids. The kept DNA is CDR3 alone, 45 bases in frame from the first base. The germline V gene sets CDR1 to SGHRS and CDR2 to YFSETQ. The sample's treatment or condition, from its label and the paper: allogeneic hematopoietic cell transplantation with graft depleted of TCRalphabeta T cells and CD19 B cells. TCRalphabeta/CD19-depleted allogeneic hematopoietic cell grafts were given to the transplant recipients, all of whom were children.

Sequenced here: PBMCs, mostly from graft donor cells, sampled 360 days after TCRalphabeta/CD19-depleted stem cell transplant. Recombination linked TRBV5-1 to TRBJ1-5, and 7 junctional nucleotides match TRBD1. This TCR derives from a boy younger than two who had a stem cell transplant for SCID, so the T cells may come from the graft donor. The sequence in DNA is TGCGCCAGCAGACGCGGGACAGCAGTAGATCAGCCCCAGCATTTT. This gives the protein CASRRGTAVDQPQHF.